One T cell receptor beta chain is described in this entry. This clonotype was recorded at least ten times. Its binding antigen is unknown. Within one base of it there is no much larger clone, and no base qualities were kept. The time point label, as the study defines it: persistent/refractory GD, antithyroid drugs over 5 years with positive TRAb. For both TCR sequencing and RNA sequencing, RNA was extracted from PBMCs using TRIzol. The diagnosis of Graves' disease was made according to American Thyroid Association guidelines. Patients for the study were recruited at an endocrinology department in Xi'an, China. From each patient, around 8.3 milliliters of peripheral blood was collected into an EDTA anticoagulant tube. PBMCs were isolated by Ficoll Paque Plus density gradient separation without further T cell sorting. An Agilent 2100 Bioanalyzer and agarose gel were used to check RNA quality, and a NanoDrop 2000 was used to measure RNA concentration.

The source of the sample is a study of regulatory T cells in long-lasting Graves disease (dated by TCRdb to the early 2020s). Background for the entire study: Persistent Graves' disease was defined as antithyroid drug treatment for over 5 years with persistently positive TSH receptor autoantibodies. Patients with persistent Graves' disease were compared with patients with newly diagnosed Graves' disease using TCR sequencing and RNA sequencing of peripheral blood. The study was conducted in China and was registered as a clinical trial. A total of around 33 samples were covered by TCR sequencing, comprising approximately 13 persistent and about 20 newly diagnosed Graves' disease patients. On average, persistent Graves' disease patients in the clinical cohort had been on antithyroid drugs for about 10.3 years.

As encoded in the germline V gene, CDR1 is SGHTA while CDR2 is FQGNSA. V is shortened by 5 bases, J by 4 bases, and the region joining them spans 18 bases. The CDR3 holds 15 amino acids from the cysteine to the phenylalanine. Kept here is only the CDR3 DNA, which spans 45 bases and is read in frame from base 1. Receptor amplification or capture employed multiplex PCR. These reads were obtained on an Illumina HiSeq 4000. To build TCR beta libraries, CDR3 regions were amplified by Arm-PCR using iRepertoire HTBI primers. Before sequencing, the PCR products underwent gel purification. The source study handled its data this way. A total of 62 TRBV and approximately 15 TRBJ segments were identified across samples and were used for gene usage analysis of CDR3 amino acid clonotypes. COPE and FqMerger were used to merge filtered high-quality paired reads into contigs. Contigs were aligned with BLAST to IMGT TRBV, TRBD and TRBJ reference genes, and CDR3 was defined per IMGT. Any clonotype with a frequency above 0.1% was classified as a highly expanded clone. Shannon entropy served as the measure of repertoire diversity, while the Gini coefficient captured V-J evenness. Public clonotypes were defined as clonotypes shared by more than one individual. The public reads were reprocessed in TCRdb via fastp at Q25 and MiXCR, keeping in-frame beta chains. CDR3 protein sequences are deduplicated, and each keeps its most common genes and DNA. These V and J calls derive from TCRdb rather than the authors' analysis. The sample profile shows fewer than 450,000 distinct CDR3 sequences; less than 25% of them were found once. The top ten clonotypes cover less than 25% of the sample.

What the research found in general, with its limitations: Lower TCR Shannon entropy and fewer highly expanded clones were observed in persistent Graves' disease patients than in newly diagnosed patients, which suggested clonal expansion. Peripheral blood alone was examined, since thyroid tissue, which constituted the primary lesion, could not be accessed. Preferential use of TRBV28, TRBJ1-2 and TRBJ2-5 was observed in persistent disease, whereas TRBV20-1 and TRBJ2-1 were favored in newly diagnosed disease. The small sample size was acknowledged by the authors as a limitation that may reduce accuracy. Sequencing and analysis were limited to the TCR beta chain. Persistent patients shared more public clonotypes among themselves (around 3,000) than newly diagnosed patients did (more than 950).

Sequencing used peripheral blood mononuclear cells (PBMCs), obtained when the disease was refractory, from a patient treated with antithyroid drugs. This TCR came from a female donor with Graves disease. Here the chain combines TRBV7-2 and TRBJ2-7; possibly the D gene is TRBD2, per 5 matching bases. This receptor carries the CDR3 CASSPRPPRGYEQYF. The DNA sequence is given as TGTGCCAGCAGCCCGAGACCCCCCCGGGGATACGAGCAGTACTTC. Outside the CDR3, residues come from the reference TRBV7-2 and TRBJ2-7 proteins, so the full variable domain is: GAGVSQSPSNKVTEKGKDVELRCDPISGHTALYWYRQSLGQGLEFLIYFQGNSAPDKSGLPSDRFSAERTGGSVSTLTIQRTQQEDSAVYLCASSPRPPRGYEQYFGPGTRLTVT.